This T cell receptor beta chain was documented in a study of cytomegalovirus exposure and HLA in healthy donors. Study-level points and caveats: In a later analysis, first-cohort TCR clusters were found to tend to co-occur in the approximately 110 validation repertoires.

The CDR3 consists of 16 residues. Germline V gene data show CDR1 as SGHRS and CDR2 as YFSETQ. Trimming removed 9 bases at V and 0 bases at J, with 19 bases between. To note about this clone: Its specificity is not known.

The data were produced by immunoSEQ multiplex PCR, yet TCRdb's version contains in-frame clones alone and is incomplete. The table records some 110,000 clones, roughly 88% of them present only once. It was the approximately 120-subject validation cohort, separate from the roughly 700-subject first cohort, to which the donors belonged. The source is a man between 18 and 29 years old in good health and CMV-seronegative. The V and J genes are TRBV5-1 and TRBJ1-5; the D is unclear. Input material: PBMCs. CDR3 bases: TGCGCCACCGGGTCCGCACCCCCTTATAGCAATCAGCCCCAGCATTTT. It specifies CATGSAPPYSNQPQHF.